The 14 T cell receptor beta chains in this list originate from one sample, sequenced in a study of blood T cell repertoires in COVID-19. Measured with immunoSEQ multiplex PCR; TCRdb has only the in-frame clones, and not every one. Here the sample spans approximately 190,000 clones, 80% to 85% being singletons. Sequencing used peripheral blood. These receptors were collected from a human donor in a cohort sampled during active COVID-19.

CDR3: CASSYGARNIQYF. The CDR3 DNA reads as TGTGCCAGCAGTTATGGGGCAAGGAACATTCAGTACTTC. This rearrangement joins TRBV6-5 to TRBJ2-4; weak D call: TRBD1 (5 bases). The CDR3 consists of 13 residues. Per germline, CDR1 MNHEY and CDR2 SVGAGI. V was pared by 3 bases and J by 7 bases, with 10 bases between.

CDR3 sequence reads: CASGPGELADTQYF. Written as DNA, the CDR3 is TGTGCCAGCGGTCCGGGAGAGTTAGCAGATACGCAGTATTTT. V gene TRBV6-6 combines with J gene TRBJ2-3, with D perhaps matching TRBD2 (6 bases). Looked up from germline, CDR1 is MNHNY and CDR2 is SVGAGI (reference sequence). V was pared by 8 bases and J by 4 bases, with 16 bases between. The CDR3 has 14 amino acids.

The rearrangement uses TRBV5-1 and TRBJ2-7, with unresolved D. Germline lookup yields CDR1 SGHRS and CDR2 YFSETQ. Trimming shortened V by 2 bases and J by 0 bases, and 9 bases separated the two germline ends. There are 14 residues in the CDR3. The CDR3 nucleotides are TGCGCCAGCAGCTTATCCAGTGACTCCTACGAGCAGTACTTC. Protein: CASSLSSDSYEQYF.

The chain has TRBV5-1 and TRBJ2-1; 13 nucleotides match TRBD2. Germline V gives CDR1 SGHRS, CDR2 YFSETQ. V dropped 1 base and J dropped 9; count of bases not matched to a gene: 7. This CDR3 spans 16 amino acids. The CDR3 coding sequence is TGCGCCAGCAGCTTGCCCGGACTAGCGGGAGTCGGTGAGCAGTTCTTC. Translated: CASSLPGLAGVGEQFF.

On this clone: Distinct nucleotide sequences in the sample also encode this CDR3. The rearrangement links TRBV28 to TRBJ2-7, with D maybe TRBD1 (5 bases). Trimming pared 4 bases from V and 1 base from J, leaving 8 bases between. CDR3 length: 13 residues. Germline V gives CDR1 MDHEN, CDR2 SYDVKM. CDR3 in DNA: TGTGCCAGCAGTTCCGGACAATCCTACGAGCAGTACTTC. As protein: CASSSGQSYEQYF.

The V gene is TRBV12-3 or TRBV12-4, the J gene TRBJ1-2, with TRBD1 as a possible D gene (5 bases). V lost 6 bases and J lost 4, with 12 bases in between. The CDR3 has 13 residues. Here the CDR3 DNA reads TGTGCCAGCAGCCCGGACAAGTTCTATGGCTACACCTTC. It codes for CASSPDKFYGYTF.

The chain uses TRBV30 and TRBJ2-2; 10 bases agree with TRBD1. Germline CDR1 and CDR2: GTSNPN and SVGIG (reference sequence). The CDR3 sequence is 17 residues long. V dropped 0 bases and J dropped 6; count of bases not matched to a gene: 10. The CDR3 DNA follows: TGTGCCTGGAGTGTCTACCTTCCGGGACAGGGGTCCGGGGAGCTGTTTTTT. This sequence encodes CAWSVYLPGQGSGELFF.

The chain joins TRBV7-8 to TRBJ1-2; D remains ambiguous. There are 15 residues in the CDR3. V lost 5 bases and J lost 5, with 18 bases in between. Germline V CDR1 and CDR2: SGHVS, FQNEAQ. The CDR3 bases are TGTGCCAGCAGCCCACCTCGGGTATCATCATATGGCTACACCTTC. Translation gives CASSPPRVSSYGYTF.

CDR3 nucleotides: TGCGCCAGCAGTTCCGGACAGGGTCTTGGCGGCTACACCTTC. This codes for CASSSGQGLGGYTF. The chain recombines TRBV5-1 with TRBJ1-2; 8 bases are shared with TRBD1. The junction had 11 bases not matched to a gene; V was cut back by 5 bases and J by 8 bases. The CDR3 runs 14 residues. The germline gives CDR1 SGHRS, CDR2 YFSETQ.

The rearrangement links TRBV6-4 to TRBJ2-7; D perhaps matches TRBD1 (8 bases). The germline CDR1 and CDR2 sequences are MRHNA and SNTAGT. Trimming removed 6 bases from V and 4 bases from J, with 19 bases in between. This CDR3 comprises 15 residues. The CDR3, as DNA: TGTGCCAGCAGCCTACAGGGGGGGCGAAATTACGAGCAGTACGTC. Translated, it gives CASSLQGGRNYEQYV.

The chain combines TRBV5-5 with TRBJ1-4; TRBD1 might be the D (5 bases). This CDR3 is 18 amino acids long. Germline V lookup: CDR1 SGHKS, CDR2 YYEKEE (reference sequence). Trimming pared 5 bases from V and 0 bases from J, leaving 20 bases between. CDR3 sequence: CASRLRDSDTSTNEKLFF. Here the CDR3 DNA reads TGTGCCAGCAGGTTAAGGGACTCGGACACTTCAACTAATGAAAAACTGTTTTTT.

The rearrangement joins TRBV5-8 to TRBJ2-5; possible D gene TRBD1, 6 bases. CDR1 and CDR2 (germline): SGHTS, YDEGEE. Deletions cut 1 base from V and 3 bases from J, with 10 bases between. The CDR3 runs to 14 residues. CDR3 nucleotides: TGTGCCAGCAGCTTGTCAGGGGCAAAAGAGACCCAGTACTTC. This encodes CASSLSGAKETQYF.

V and J are TRBV15 and TRBJ1-2; 8 positions match TRBD1. CDR1 and CDR2 from the germline V gene are LNHNV and YYDKDF (reference sequence). The CDR3 is 14 residues long. J was trimmed by 6 bases and V by 5 bases; bases with no gene match: 8. CDR3 DNA sequence: TGTGCCACCAGCCCGACAGGGGAGACCCATGGCTACACCTTC. As protein: CATSPTGETHGYTF. Filled out from reference TRBV15 and TRBJ1-2, the complete variable domain reads DAMVIQNPRYQVTQFGKPVTLSCSQTLNHNVMYWYQQKSSQAPKLLFHYYDKDFNNEADTPDNFQSRRPNTSFCFLDIRSPGLGDTAMYLCATSPTGETHGYTFGSGTRLTVV.

The gene calls are TRBV7-6 and TRBJ2-7; 11 bases map to TRBD2. Germline values: CDR1 SGHVS, CDR2 FNYEAQ. The CDR3 spans 13 residues. The ends lost 11 bases at V and 10 bases at J; junction bases unmatched: 13. The CDR3 nucleotides are TGTGCCGGGGAACTGGGACTAGCGGTCGATCAGTACTTC. Residues: CAGELGLAVDQYF.